Following are 26 T cell receptor beta chains from one sample sequenced in a study of a mutant IDH1 vaccine in newly diagnosed glioma. The repertoire was sequenced with immunoSEQ multiplex PCR; TCRdb's copy has only in-frame clones and lacks some. The table includes 85,000 to 100,000 clones, about 87% detected once. Documented time point: baseline, week 1 (first vaccination visit). The treatment denotes: pre-vaccination baseline after standard-of-care therapy. The sequenced sample was PBMCs, obtained from a glioma patient treated with radiotherapy, temozolomide or both. The receptors originated from a woman aged 50 to 60 with glioma.

This clone was seen a single time. The chain recombines TRBV7-6 with TRBJ2-7, with D perhaps TRBD1 (7 bases). The CDR3 consists of 15 residues. The V end lost 3 bases, the J end lost 0 bases, and 12 bases lay between the germline ends. Germline V gene sequence: CDR1 SGHVS, CDR2 FNYEAQ. The CDR3 region has the DNA TGTGCCAGCAGCTTGGGACAGACTAGCTCCTACGAGCAGTACTTC. Translating gives CASSLGQTSSYEQYF.

V and J are TRBV10-3 and TRBJ2-5, with TRBD2 matching 14 bases. From germline, CDR1 is ENHRY and CDR2 SYGVKD. The CDR3 is made up of 15 amino acids. Trimming took 6 bases from V and 5 from J; bases not matched to a gene: 5. The CDR3 spells CAIRGTSGSRETQYF. The CDR3 DNA follows: TGTGCCATCAGGGGGACTAGCGGGAGTCGCGAGACCCAGTACTTC.

The chain has TRBV6-5 and TRBJ1-2; D gene unclear. V dropped 3 bases and J dropped 8 bases, with 10 bases sitting between them. There are 12 residues in the CDR3. Germline loops: CDR1 MNHEY, CDR2 SVGAGI. CDR3 sequence: CASSYLGEGYTF. Here the CDR3 DNA reads TGTGCCAGCAGTTATTTAGGAGAAGGCTACACCTTC.

This chain links TRBV14 with TRBJ1-2; 9 nucleotides agree with TRBD1. V trimming: 5 bases; J trimming: 2 bases; junction bases outside the gene matches: 9. Germline V CDR1 and CDR2: SGHDN, FVKESK. This CDR3 has 16 residues. As DNA, the CDR3 is TGTGCCAGCAGCAGACCATACAGGGGGCACAACTATGGCTACACCTTC. The encoded protein is CASSRPYRGHNYGYTF. Combining the CDR3 with reference TRBV14 and TRBJ1-2 gives the whole variable domain EAGVTQFPSHSVIEKGQTVTLRCDPISGHDNLYWYRRVMGKEIKFLLHFVKESKQDESGMPNNRFLAERTGGTYSTLKVQPAELEDSGVYFCASSRPYRGHNYGYTFGSGTRLTVV.

The V call is TRBV9, the J call TRBJ1-1; D remains unclear. Trimming shortened V by 4 bases and J by 1 base, and 11 bases separated the two germline ends. The germline CDR1 and CDR2 sequences are SGDLS and YYNGEE. This CDR3 comprises 14 residues. CDR3 loop: CASSPPGPNTEAFF. CDR3 sequence (DNA): TGTGCCAGCAGCCCCCCCGGTCCGAACACTGAAGCTTTCTTT.

Points on this clone: At one boundary the junction diverges from the germline segment, which might be a read error. The chain uses TRBV10-3 and TRBJ1-1; the match to TRBD1 covers 7 bases. The CDR3 loop spans 14 amino acids. From germline, CDR1 is ENHRY and CDR2 SYGVKD. As DNA, the CDR3 is TGTGCCAGCAGTTACGGGCAGGGGGGCACTGAAGCTTTCTTT. Encoded protein: CASSYGQGGTEAFF.

The V gene is TRBV11-2, the J gene TRBJ2-5; 7 bases fit TRBD1. The DNA end favors TRBJ2-7, so the J call may be wrong. Germline values: CDR1 SGHAT, CDR2 FQNNGV. The CDR3 is 14 amino acids. The CDR3 protein is CASSQTGWAYEQYF. CDR3 bases: TGTGCCAGCAGCCAGACAGGGTGGGCCTACGAGCAGTACTTC.

The J gene is TRBJ2-1, the V gene TRBV4-1, with TRBD2 matching 7 bases. Germline-derived CDR1 and CDR2 are MGHRA and YSYEKL. Trimming took 6 bases from V and 5 from J; bases not matched to a gene: 16. The CDR3 is 17 residues long. CDR3 sequence reads: CASRRGTFGLENNEQFF. The CDR3 region has the DNA TGCGCCAGCAGAAGAGGTACATTTGGACTAGAGAACAATGAGCAGTTCTTC.

The genes are TRBV5-1 and TRBJ2-7, with a tentative D call TRBD2 (6 bases). The CDR3 sequence is 17 residues long. V was shortened by 4 bases and J by 0 bases, with 20 bases between the two germline ends. Germline loops: CDR1 SGHRS, CDR2 YFSETQ. The DNA of the CDR3 is TGCGCCAGCAGCGGGCGGCCTTCTAGCGCGAGCTCCTACGAGCAGTACTTC. Amino acids: CASSGRPSSASSYEQYF.

The J gene is TRBJ2-2, the V gene TRBV7-8, with 9 positions matching TRBD1. The V and J ends lost 4 bases and 5 bases, in that order; junction bases with no gene match: 8. The CDR3 consists of 16 residues. Germline-derived CDR1 and CDR2 are SGHVS and FQNEAQ. CDR3 sequence reads: CASSSIQGAMTGELFF. DNA for the CDR3: TGTGCCAGCAGCTCGATACAGGGGGCGATGACCGGGGAGCTGTTTTTT.

The rearrangement uses TRBV6-1 and TRBJ2-3; 9 positions match TRBD1. This CDR3 has 15 residues. Looked up from germline, CDR1 is MNHNS and CDR2 is SASEGT. The trim removed 6 bases at V and 0 bases at J, leaving 4 bases unmatched. The chain's CDR3 is CASRPGQGSTDTQYF. The CDR3 DNA sequence: TGTGCCAGCAGGCCGGGACAGGGAAGCACAGATACGCAGTATTTT.

V and J are TRBV7-9 and TRBJ2-6; D uncertain. CDR3 size: 14 residues. The V and J ends lost 5 bases and 0 bases respectively, with 5 bases between them. Germline V lookup: CDR1 SEHNR, CDR2 FQNEAQ (reference sequence). Here the CDR3 reads CASSVPSGANVLTF. CDR3 nucleotide sequence: TGTGCCAGCAGCGTCCCCTCTGGGGCCAACGTCCTGACTTTC. The complete variable domain, with remaining parts taken from reference TRBV7-9 and TRBJ2-6, reads DTGVSQNPRHKITKRGQNVTFRCDPISEHNRLYWYRQTLGQGPEFLTYFQNEAQLEKSRLLSDRFSAERPKGSFSTLEIQRTEQGDSAMYLCASSVPSGANVLTFGAGSRLTVL.

V is TRBV16 and J is TRBJ1-5; D possibly corresponds to TRBD1 (5 bases). CDR1 and CDR2 from the germline V gene are KGHSY and FQNENV. V was shortened by 3 bases and J by 0 bases, with 21 bases between the two germline ends. This CDR3 contains 19 residues. This chain's CDR3 is CASSQGVVFEQNSNQPQHF. CDR3 nucleotides: TGTGCCAGCAGCCAGGGGGTGGTGTTTGAGCAGAATAGCAATCAGCCCCAGCATTTT.

The genes are TRBV11-2 and TRBJ2-1; no clear D. Germline V gives CDR1 SGHAT, CDR2 FQNNGV. The CDR3 has 16 residues. V gave up 0 bases and J gave up 0 bases, with 9 bases separating them. The CDR3 coding sequence is TGTGCCAGCAGCTTAGACCCCAGAAACTCCTACAATGAGCAGTTCTTC. Its translation is CASSLDPRNSYNEQFF.

The chain recombines TRBV6-6 with TRBJ1-1; TRBD1 matches 9 bases. The CDR3 covers 14 residues. V dropped 6 bases and J dropped 2; count of bases not matched to a gene: 4. Germline CDR1 is MNHNY and CDR2 is SVGAGI (reference sequence). The CDR3 DNA reads as TGTGCCAGCAGCAGGGGACAGGGTAACACTGAAGCTTTCTTT. Translation: CASSRGQGNTEAFF.

The gene calls are TRBV10-1 and TRBJ2-1; no clear D. Between the trimmed V and J ends, which lost 3 bases and 0 bases, there was a span of 9 bases. The CDR3 consists of 15 residues. CDR1 WNHNN and CDR2 SYGVQD come from the germline V gene (reference sequence). CDR3 sequence: CASSEGPISYNEQFF. The CDR3 DNA reads as TGCGCCAGCAGTGAAGGACCCATCTCCTACAATGAGCAGTTCTTC.

V gene TRBV5-4 combines with J gene TRBJ2-6, with D hard to call. The CDR3 runs 14 residues. Per the germline V gene, CDR1 is SGHNT and CDR2 is YYREEE (reference sequence). V lost 4 bases and J lost 0, with 5 bases in between. The DNA of the CDR3 is TGTGCCAGCAGCCCAGACTCTGGGGCCAACGTCCTGACTTTC. Translated, it gives CASSPDSGANVLTF.

This clone was counted only a few times. The chain links TRBV5-1 to TRBJ2-2; 10 nucleotides line up with TRBD1. Per the germline V gene, CDR1 is SGHRS and CDR2 is YFSETQ. With V trimmed by 3 bases and J by 3 bases, 5 bases remained unmatched. The CDR3 is 16 residues long. The chain's CDR3 is CASSSQTGGYTGELFF. As DNA, the CDR3 is TGCGCCAGCAGCTCCCAGACAGGGGGCTACACCGGGGAGCTGTTTTTT.

This clone is a singleton in its sample. The genes are TRBV29-1 and TRBJ2-2; unclear D gene. V shed 5 bases and J shed 4 bases, with 8 bases lying between them. CDR1 and CDR2 (germline): SQVTM, ANQGSEA. The CDR3 contains 12 residues. The CDR3 DNA sequence: TGCAGCGTTTCACAACCCACCGGGGAGCTGTTTTTT. Residues: CSVSQPTGELFF.

This clone was detected once. The rearrangement links TRBV5-1 to TRBJ1-2, with TRBD1 matching 8 bases. The length of the CDR3 is 16 residues. The V and J ends lost 6 bases and 6 bases, in that order; junction bases with no gene match: 16. Germline loops: CDR1 SGHRS, CDR2 YFSETQ. The DNA of the CDR3 is TGCGCCAGCATAAGTTTACCAGGACAGGGAAGGGATGGCTACACCTTC. Translated, it gives CASISLPGQGRDGYTF. The full variable domain, with the rest looked up from reference TRBV5-1 and TRBJ1-2, is KAGVTQTPRYLIKTRGQQVTLSCSPISGHRSVSWYQQTPGQGLQFLFEYFSETQRNKGNFPGRFSGRQFSNSRSEMNVSTLELGDSALYLCASISLPGQGRDGYTFGSGTRLTVV.

The V gene is TRBV30, the J gene TRBJ2-5; possible D gene TRBD2, 5 bases. The CDR3 covers 16 residues. The ends were cut back, 1 base at V and 5 bases at J, with 20 bases in the middle. CDR1 is GTSNPN, CDR2 SVGIG, per germline (reference sequence). Here the CDR3 DNA reads TGTGCCTGGAGTGAAACCCCGGGGTCCCCGCTGGAGACCCAGTACTTC. Translation: CAWSETPGSPLETQYF.

The chain joins TRBV2 to TRBJ2-7, with D possibly being TRBD1 or TRBD2 (5 bases each). Trimming cost V 0 bases and J 3 bases, with 18 bases left between them. Germline-derived CDR1 and CDR2 are SNHLY and FYNNEI. The CDR3 is made up of 17 amino acids. The CDR3 is CASSEARMASGGYEQYF. DNA of the CDR3: TGTGCCAGCAGTGAAGCTAGGATGGCTAGTGGGGGCTACGAGCAGTACTTC.

This chain joins TRBV6-5 and TRBJ2-7; the D is unclear. The CDR3 covers 15 residues. V was cut by 2 bases and J by 3 bases, with 14 bases left in between. CDR1 is MNHEY and CDR2 is SVGAGI in the germline V gene. CDR3 loop: CASSYSPDGSYEQYF. Written as DNA, the CDR3 is TGTGCCAGCAGTTACAGTCCGGACGGTAGCTACGAGCAGTACTTC.

CDR3 in DNA: TGTGCCAGCAGTGAGGGCAGCGGGAGACAGCAGTTCTTC. Translation gives CASSEGSGRQQFF. The chain employs TRBV2 and TRBJ2-1; 8 nucleotides agree with TRBD2. Germline loops: CDR1 SNHLY, CDR2 FYNNEI. The CDR3 covers 13 residues. The V gene end was trimmed by 3 bases and the J gene end by 11 bases; junction bases not matched to a gene: 6.

This clone was recorded a few times. This chain links TRBV30 with TRBJ1-1, with D unresolved. This CDR3 spans 11 amino acids. Germline V CDR1 and CDR2: GTSNPN, SVGIG (reference sequence). Trimming removed 6 bases at V and 1 base at J, with 6 bases between. The CDR3 reads CACLENTEAFF. CDR3 in DNA: TGTGCCTGCCTCGAGAACACTGAAGCTTTCTTT.

The chain joins TRBV30 to TRBJ2-3; D ambiguous. V was pared by 6 bases and J by 2 bases, with 15 bases between. The V gene's germline CDR1 is GTSNPN and CDR2 SVGIG (reference sequence). The CDR3 spans 14 residues. DNA for the CDR3: TGTGCCTGCCATCGAAGGGCAATCACAGATACGCAGTATTTT. Its translation: CACHRRAITDTQYF.